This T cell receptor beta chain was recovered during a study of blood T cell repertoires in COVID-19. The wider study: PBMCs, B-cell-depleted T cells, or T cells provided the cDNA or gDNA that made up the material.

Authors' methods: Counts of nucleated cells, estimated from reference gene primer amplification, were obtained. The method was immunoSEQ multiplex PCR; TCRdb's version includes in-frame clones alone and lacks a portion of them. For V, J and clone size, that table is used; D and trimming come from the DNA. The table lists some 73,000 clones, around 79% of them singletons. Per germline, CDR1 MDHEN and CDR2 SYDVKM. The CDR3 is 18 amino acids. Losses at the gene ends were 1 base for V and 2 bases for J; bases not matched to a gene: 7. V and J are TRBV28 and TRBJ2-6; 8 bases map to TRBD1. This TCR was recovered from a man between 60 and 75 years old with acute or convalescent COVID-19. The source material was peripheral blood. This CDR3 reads CASSLSTGAGAGANVLTF. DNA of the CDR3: TGTGCCAGCAGTTTATCGACAGGGGCCGGGGCTGGGGCCAACGTCCTGACTTTC. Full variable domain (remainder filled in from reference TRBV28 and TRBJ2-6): DVKVTQSSRYLVKRTGEKVFLECVQDMDHENMFWYRQDPGLGLRLIYFSYDVKMKEKGDIPEGYSVSREKKERFSLILESASTNQTSMYLCASSLSTGAGAGANVLTFGAGSRLTVL.